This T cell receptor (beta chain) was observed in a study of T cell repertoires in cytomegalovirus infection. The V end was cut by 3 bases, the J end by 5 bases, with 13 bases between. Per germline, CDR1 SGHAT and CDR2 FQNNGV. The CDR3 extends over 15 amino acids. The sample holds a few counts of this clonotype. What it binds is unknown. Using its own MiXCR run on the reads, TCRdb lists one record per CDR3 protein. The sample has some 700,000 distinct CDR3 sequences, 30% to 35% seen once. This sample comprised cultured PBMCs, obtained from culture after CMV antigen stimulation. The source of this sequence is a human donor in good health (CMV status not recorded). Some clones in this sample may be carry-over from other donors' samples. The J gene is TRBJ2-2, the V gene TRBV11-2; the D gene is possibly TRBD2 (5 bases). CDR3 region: CASSFEAASTGELFF. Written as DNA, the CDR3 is TGTGCCAGCAGCTTTGAAGCGGCCTCTACCGGGGAGCTGTTTTTT.